A selection of T cell receptor beta chains follows, all from one sample in a study of T cell repertoires in cytomegalovirus infection. No cognate antigen is known for these TCRs. TCRdb itself ran the reads through MiXCR, one entry per CDR3 protein. The profile covers 300,000 or so distinct CDR3 sequences, with around 25% appearing a single time and about an eighth taken by the ten largest. The specimen comprised cultured PBMCs, sampled from culture after CMV antigen stimulation. The receptors shown here come from a human donor in good health (CMV status not recorded). Some clones in this sample may be carry-over from other donors' samples. CDR3s include the opening cysteine and the closing phenylalanine or tryptophan. The D gene is left open where the match is weak. Clone size appears in some rows only: once, few, many, or a class for an expanded clone.

D	V	J	length	size	DNA	CDR3
.	TRBV30	TRBJ2-6	17	.	TGTGCCTGGAGTGTTTGGGGACCTAGAAGGGGGGCCAACGTCCTGACTTTC	CAWSVWGPRRGANVLTF
TRBD2	TRBV9	TRBJ2-1	16	few	TGTGCCAGCAGCTATGATAGCGGGAGCTCCTACAATGAGCAGTTCTTC	CASSYDSGSSYNEQFF
.	TRBV7-9	TRBJ1-5	15	.	TGTGCCAGCAGCTTAAGGTCATGGATCAATCAGCCCCAGCATTTT	CASSLRSWINQPQHF
.	TRBV29-1	TRBJ2-7	13	.	TGCAGCGTTGTAGGGAAAGGGAGCTACGAGCAGTACTTC	CSVVGKGSYEQYF
TRBD2	TRBV12-3/TRBV12-4	TRBJ2-4	16	.	TGTGCCAGCAGTCTGAGGGGAGCGGGAGGGATGGACATTCAGTACTTC	CASSLRGAGGMDIQYF
TRBD1	TRBV6-5	TRBJ1-6	17	.	TGTGCCAGCAGTTACTCGATGCGGAGGGGGCAAAATTCACCCCTCCACTTT	CASSYSMRRGQNSPLHF
.	TRBV7-2	TRBJ2-5	13	.	TGTGCCAGCAGCTCCCCGACAGAAGAGACCCAGTACTTC	CASSSPTEETQYF
.	TRBV27	TRBJ1-3	15	.	TGTGCCAGCAGTTTATCGAGGAGCTCTGGAAACACCATATATTTT	CASSLSRSSGNTIYF
.	TRBV11-1	TRBJ2-1	16	few	TGTGCCAGCAGCTCGAGACTTAGCGGAGCCGGGAATGAGCAGTTCTTC	CASSSRLSGAGNEQFF
.	TRBV10-3	TRBJ1-1	12	.	TGTGCCACCCGAAAGGTGGGCACTGAAGCTTTCTTT	CATRKVGTEAFF
TRBD1	TRBV5-6	TRBJ1-1	18	few	TGTGCCAGCAGCTTGGCCTGGGGACAGGTATACGGGAACACTGAAGCTTTCTTT	CASSLAWGQVYGNTEAFF
.	TRBV25-1	TRBJ2-2	15	many	TGTGCCAGCAGCGACGGCCGGAGAGTATCCGGGGAGCTGTTTTTT	CASSDGRRVSGELFF
.	TRBV7-3	TRBJ2-2	11	.	TGTGCCAGTGCGCTTGGCGGGGAGCTGTTTTTT	CASALGGELFF
.	TRBV29-1	TRBJ1-2	13	.	TGCAGCGTTGACTGGCATATTGGCTATGGCTACACCTTC	CSVDWHIGYGYTF
TRBD2	TRBV15	TRBJ2-5	16	few	TGTGCCACCAGCAGAGATCGAGGCGGGAGGGGGGAGACCCAGTACTTC	CATSRDRGGRGETQYF
TRBD2	TRBV7-2	TRBJ2-5	16	many	TGTGCCAGCAGCATAGCTAGCGGGAGATTTGGAGAGACCCAGTACTTC	CASSIASGRFGETQYF
TRBD1	TRBV28	TRBJ1-2	14	.	TGTGCCACCCCGGCCCGACAGGGGATTGGTGGCTACACCTTC	CATPARQGIGGYTF
TRBD1	TRBV28	TRBJ1-4	15	few	TGTGCCAGCAGTTTGAGGGGGCTACGGAATGAAAAACTGTTTTTT	CASSLRGLRNEKLFF
.	TRBV5-1	TRBJ2-7	14	.	TGCGCCAGCAGCCCGGACGCTGCGGCCTACGAGCAGTACTTC	CASSPDAAAYEQYF
TRBD2	TRBV6-2/TRBV6-3	TRBJ2-1	15	few	TGTGCCAGCAGTGAATGGACTAGCGGGAATAATGAGCAGTTCTTC	CASSEWTSGNNEQFF
.	TRBV19	TRBJ1-5	17	few	TGTGCCAGTAGTAAGCACGAGACAGGTATTAGCAATCAGCCCCAGCATTTT	CASSKHETGISNQPQHF
.	TRBV7-2	TRBJ2-3	13	.	TGTGCCAGCAGCCAGTGGACTACAGATACGCAGTATTTT	CASSQWTTDTQYF
TRBD2	TRBV11-3	TRBJ2-3	17	many	TGTGCCAGCAGCTCCCGGGGCCAAGCGGGAGGAACAGATACGCAGTATTTT	CASSSRGQAGGTDTQYF
.	TRBV12-3/TRBV12-4	TRBJ1-1	14	few	TGTGCCAGCAGTTTCCTCCAGGGTAAGGGGGAAGCTTTCTTT	CASSFLQGKGEAFF
.	TRBV7-6	TRBJ2-5	17	.	TGTGCTAGCAGTCGCGATCCCCCGGGAACCCTCCAAGAGACCCAGTACTTC	CASSRDPPGTLQETQYF
.	TRBV5-4	TRBJ1-5	13	.	TGTGCCAGCAGCTTGTTTGGGAATCAGCCCCAGCATTTT	CASSLFGNQPQHF
.	TRBV29-1	TRBJ2-5	13	many	TGCAGCGGGTTAGGGGGGAAGCAAGAGACCCAGTACTTC	CSGLGGKQETQYF